The rows below give T cell receptor beta chains drawn from one sample of a study of cytomegalovirus exposure and HLA in healthy donors. The protocol was immunoSEQ multiplex PCR, while the TCRdb copy is restricted to in-frame clones and leaves out a portion. Here the sample spans fewer than 200,000 clones, about 77% being singletons. Sequencing was done on a sample of PBMCs. The receptors here all came from a man between 60 and 75 years old in good health and CMV-seronegative. Each CDR3 is given with its conserved first and last residue.

J gene	CDR3 length	V gene	CDR3 protein
TRBJ2-7	18	TRBV7-6	CASSLTLAGVGEPYEQYF
TRBJ1-5	14	TRBV6-5	CASSYGQGHQPQHF
TRBJ2-7	13	TRBV7-8	CASSLSPVTQQYF
TRBJ1-1	15	TRBV11-1	CASSWTGGLSTEAFF
TRBJ2-2	17	TRBV6-4	CASSEREGLGNTGELFF
TRBJ2-3	15	TRBV9	CASSAGTGLTDTQYF
TRBJ2-7	16	TRBV28	CASSFGEDGSAYEQYF
TRBJ2-5	15	TRBV19	CASSIDSESPWEQYF
TRBJ1-5	14	TRBV6-5	CASSSQGINQPQHF
TRBJ2-3	15	TRBV18	CASSPSPYSTDTQYF
TRBJ2-4	15	TRBV29-1	CSVVVQGRAKNIQYF
TRBJ2-7	15	TRBV30	CAYSIAGGLPYEQYF
TRBJ1-5	14	TRBV10-3	CAISQTNSNQPQHF
TRBJ2-3	14	TRBV4-2	CASSQDTGGTTQYF